Described below is a single T cell receptor (beta chain) sequence and its context. This clonotype has just a few counts. Its antigen is currently not known. Per-base quality was not reported, and no clone a single base away is much larger than it. Reading from cysteine to phenylalanine, the CDR3 counts 14 amino acids. The entry retains the CDR3 DNA only, 42 bases that are in frame from base 1. The germline V gene supplies CDR1 SGHRS and CDR2 YFSETQ. Here V drops 2 bases and J drops 4 bases, and the junction holds 4 bases not matched to any gene. The data were produced on an Illumina NovaSeq 6000. Synthesis of TCR cDNA relied on 5'RACE template switching, a step that introduced a universal primer site along with unique molecular identifiers. Priming for cDNA synthesis came from both the TCR alpha and TCR beta constant segments. Libraries were amplified in two PCR steps, with sample barcodes and sequencing adapters added in the second step. Sequencing of the libraries was done on either Illumina HiSeq 2500 (2x100 bp) or NovaSeq (2x150 bp). The original methods were these. Demultiplexing of reads and collapsing into UMI consensus sequences were performed with MIGEC, and V(D)J alignment was carried out with MiXCR. Using edgeR on replicate PBMC samples, clonotypes were called vaccine-responding if FDR was below 0.01 and the log2 fold change was above 5 up to day 15. Each bulk clonotype received a CD4 or CD8 identity based on whether the sequenced CD4 or CD8 repertoire contained that clonotype at higher abundance. Through fastp at Q25 and MiXCR, TCRdb rebuilt clones from the public reads, retaining in-frame beta chains. Each CDR3 protein gets just one entry, which takes the most common genes and DNA from the rows behind it. These V and J calls derive from TCRdb rather than the authors' analysis. The table for this sample lists about 430,000 distinct CDR3 sequences; approximately 18% of them were counted only once. Of the sample, roughly a sixth is held by the ten largest clones.

The sample originates from a study of T cells after yellow fever vaccination (dated by TCRdb to between 2018 and 2021). Concerning the study at large: The SMART-Seq v4 Ultra Low Input RNA kit was used to prepare libraries from fractions with low cell numbers. To follow T-cell clones before and after both primary and booster YFV17D yellow fever vaccination, bulk TCR alpha and beta repertoires underwent longitudinal sequencing. Two healthy male donors made up the cohort, one aged 18 to 29 years and the other aged 30 to 40 years. Blood was collected at multiple timepoints before and after primary and secondary immunization, and bulk PBMC replicates and cell subsets were isolated. The investigation overall reported the following: Compared with the primary T-cell response, the secondary T-cell response was weaker but faster, peaking on day 5 rather than day 15. A small share of clonotypes was detected in both CD4 and CD8 compartments, with the overlap likely arising from convergent recombination. Because abundant contaminating clonotypes from the bulk population could be contained in FACS-sorted repertoires, computational filtering was required. After the booster, most clones that had expanded after primary vaccination were detected again (almost 97% of CD4 and more than 80% of CD8), suggesting broad maintenance of memory. The study included only a couple of donors, which limits how far the findings can be generalized.

This sample's treatment or condition label indicates: live attenuated yellow fever vaccine strain. Two biological replicates of bulk PBMCs were collected at each blood-draw timepoint. A standard Ficoll-Paque protocol was used to isolate PBMCs from peripheral blood. TriZol was used to extract RNA from bulk PBMCs, CD4 and CD8 fractions, and dextramer-positive and dextramer-negative fractions. The chain couples TRBV5-1 to TRBJ1-1; 8 central nucleotides agree with TRBD1. This specimen was PBMCs, taken before the yellow fever booster vaccination. The TCR was taken from a young man who received the YFV17D yellow fever vaccine. DNA sequence: TGCGCCAGCAGCTTAGACAGGGGTAGCACTGAAGCTTTCTTT. Translated, it reads CASSLDRGSTEAFF.